This T cell receptor (beta chain) was sequenced for a study of cytomegalovirus exposure and HLA in healthy donors. Whole-study results and caveats: Follow-up analysis later connected one missense variant in DCLRE1C with trimming of TCR beta V- and J-genes.

V was pared by 0 bases and J by 5 bases, with 6 bases between. The length of the CDR3 is 12 residues. Germline lookup yields CDR1 SGHRS and CDR2 YFSETQ. Nominal health characterized the donors when sampled, though unrecorded immune exposures were likely. A word on this clone: Its antigen is not identified.

60 Vbeta and 13 Jbeta primers were used in PCR. The table came from immunoSEQ multiplex PCR; TCRdb's copy has only in-frame clones and leaves some out. Counted here are under 150,000 clones, roughly 80% occurring once; the ten biggest clones make up approximately 1.2%. Material for sequencing was PBMCs. The TCR originated in a boy aged 5-17 years in good health and CMV-seronegative. The chain uses TRBV5-1 and TRBJ2-7; no clear D. The CDR3 sequence is CASSLAEHEQYF. The CDR3 nucleotides read TGCGCCAGCAGCTTGGCCGAGCACGAGCAGTACTTC.